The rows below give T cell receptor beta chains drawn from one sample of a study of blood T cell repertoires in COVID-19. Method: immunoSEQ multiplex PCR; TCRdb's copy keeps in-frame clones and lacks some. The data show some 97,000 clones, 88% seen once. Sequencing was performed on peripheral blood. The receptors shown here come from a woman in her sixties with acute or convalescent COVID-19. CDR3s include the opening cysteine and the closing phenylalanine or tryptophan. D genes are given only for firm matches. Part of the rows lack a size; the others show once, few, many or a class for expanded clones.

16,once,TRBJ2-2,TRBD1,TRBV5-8,CASSSPGQGNTGELFF,TGTGCCAGCAGTTCCCCGGGACAGGGGAACACCGGGGAGCTGTTTTTT
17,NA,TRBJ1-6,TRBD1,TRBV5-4,CASSFPAQGGRGSPLHF,TGTGCCAGCAGCTTCCCCGCCCAGGGGGGAAGAGGTTCACCCCTCCACTTT
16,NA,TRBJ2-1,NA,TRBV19,CASTHTSTEPYNEQFF,TGTGCCAGTACCCATACTAGCACAGAACCCTACAATGAGCAGTTCTTC
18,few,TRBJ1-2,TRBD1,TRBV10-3,CAISDRDRGPASNYGYTF,TGTGCCATCAGTGACCGGGACAGGGGGCCAGCTTCTAACTATGGCTACACCTTC
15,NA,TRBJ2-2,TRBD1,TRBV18,CASSLDRVGTGELFF,TGTGCCAGCTCACTGGACAGGGTGGGCACCGGGGAGCTGTTTTTT
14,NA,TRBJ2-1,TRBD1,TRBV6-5,CASREGQGGNEQFF,TGTGCCAGCAGGGAGGGACAGGGCGGCAATGAGCAGTTCTTC
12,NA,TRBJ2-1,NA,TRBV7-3,CASSLDSSGQFF,TGTGCCAGCAGCTTAGACTCCAGCGGGCAGTTCTTC
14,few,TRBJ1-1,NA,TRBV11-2,CASSPGLGSPEAFF,TGTGCCAGCAGCCCCGGCTTGGGGAGCCCTGAAGCTTTCTTT
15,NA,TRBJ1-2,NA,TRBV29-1,CSVEEAARPNYGYTF,TGCAGCGTTGAAGAGGCGGCCCGACCTAACTATGGCTACACCTTC
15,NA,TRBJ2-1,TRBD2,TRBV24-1,CATSDPGTRYNEQFF,TGTGCCACCAGTGATCCCGGGACTAGATACAATGAGCAGTTCTTC
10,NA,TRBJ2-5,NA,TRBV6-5,CASTEETQYF,TGTGCCAGCACGGAAGAGACCCAGTACTTC
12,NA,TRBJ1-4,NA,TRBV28,CASSAGSEKLFF,TGTGCCAGCAGCGCAGGTTCCGAAAAACTGTTTTTT
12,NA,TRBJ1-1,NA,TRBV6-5,CASKLPLTEAFF,TGTGCCAGCAAACTTCCCCTAACTGAAGCTTTCTTT
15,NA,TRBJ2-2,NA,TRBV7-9,CASSLVVGNTGELFF,TGTGCCAGCAGCTTAGTGGTCGGGAACACCGGGGAGCTGTTTTTT
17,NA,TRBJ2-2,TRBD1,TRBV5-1,CASSSKLQGPYTGELFF,TGCGCCAGCAGCTCAAAGTTACAGGGGCCCTACACCGGGGAGCTGTTTTTT
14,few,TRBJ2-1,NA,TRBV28,CASTQADRYNEQFF,TGTGCCAGCACCCAAGCCGACAGGTACAATGAGCAGTTCTTC
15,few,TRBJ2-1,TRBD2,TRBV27,CASFAISGSYNEQFF,TGTGCCAGCTTTGCAATTAGCGGGAGCTACAATGAGCAGTTCTTC
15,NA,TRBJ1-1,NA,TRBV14,CASSRVGLRGPEAFF,TGTGCCAGCAGCCGTGTGGGGCTACGCGGCCCTGAAGCTTTCTTT
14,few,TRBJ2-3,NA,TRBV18,CASSRTMLTDTQYF,TGTGCCAGCTCACGAACAATGCTGACAGATACGCAGTATTTT
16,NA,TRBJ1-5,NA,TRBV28,CASSLDSSYSNQPQHF,TGTGCCAGCAGTTTGGACAGCTCATATAGCAATCAGCCCCAGCATTTT
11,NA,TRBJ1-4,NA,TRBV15,CATGTGEKLFF,TGTGCCACTGGTACAGGTGAAAAACTGTTTTTT
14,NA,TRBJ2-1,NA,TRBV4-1,CASSQDLRDNEQFF,TGCGCCAGCAGCCAAGATCTACGGGACAATGAGCAGTTCTTC
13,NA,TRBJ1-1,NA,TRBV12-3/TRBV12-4,CASSLGERTEAFF,TGTGCCAGCAGTTTAGGGGAGCGCACTGAAGCTTTCTTT
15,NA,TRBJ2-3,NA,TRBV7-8,CASSLNLAPPDTQYF,TGTGCCAGCAGCCTAAACCTGGCACCCCCAGATACGCAGTATTTT
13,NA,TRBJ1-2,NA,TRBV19,CASSLDGNYGYTF,TGTGCCAGTAGTCTTGACGGGAACTATGGCTACACCTTC
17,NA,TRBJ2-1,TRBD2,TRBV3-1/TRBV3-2,CASSRFFGRGSYNEQFF,TGTGCCAGCAGCCGGTTTTTTGGGCGGGGGAGTTACAATGAGCAGTTCTTC
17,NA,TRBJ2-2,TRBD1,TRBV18,CASSPQTGGWNTGELFF,TGTGCCAGCTCACCACAAACAGGGGGATGGAACACCGGGGAGCTGTTTTTT
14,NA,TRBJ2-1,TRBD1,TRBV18,CASEGQGRISEQFF,TGTGCCAGCGAAGGACAGGGGAGGATCAGCGAGCAGTTCTTC
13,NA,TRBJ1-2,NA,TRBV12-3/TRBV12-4,CASSGGQDYGYTF,TGTGCCAGCTCTGGCGGACAAGACTATGGCTACACCTTC
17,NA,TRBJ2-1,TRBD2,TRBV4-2,CASSQATSGGLHNEQFF,TGTGCCAGCAGCCAGGCGACTAGCGGGGGACTTCACAATGAGCAGTTCTTC
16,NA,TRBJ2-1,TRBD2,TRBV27,CASSPYGGRAYNEQFF,TGTGCCAGCAGCCCCTATGGGGGGAGGGCCTACAATGAGCAGTTCTTC
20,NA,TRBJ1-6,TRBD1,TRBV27,CASSLWTTGTGDPYNSPLHF,TGTGCCAGCAGTTTATGGACCACCGGGACAGGGGATCCCTATAATTCACCCCTCCACTTT
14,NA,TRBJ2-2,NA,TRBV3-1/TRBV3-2,CASSQQGDTGELFF,TGTGCCAGCAGCCAGCAGGGCGACACCGGGGAGCTGTTTTTT
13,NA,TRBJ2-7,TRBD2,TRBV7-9,CASKGGSMYEQYF,TGTGCCAGCAAAGGCGGGAGTATGTACGAGCAGTACTTC
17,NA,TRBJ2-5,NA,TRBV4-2,CASSQAEGWGGEETQYF,TGTGCCAGCAGCCAAGCCGAGGGTTGGGGGGGCGAAGAGACCCAGTACTTC
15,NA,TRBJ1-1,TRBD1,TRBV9,CASSRPTGGATEAFF,TGTGCCAGCAGCAGACCGACAGGGGGCGCGACTGAAGCTTTCTTT
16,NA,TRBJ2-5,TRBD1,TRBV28,CASSPGQGPVQETQYF,TGTGCCAGCAGTCCGGGACAGGGGCCCGTCCAAGAGACCCAGTACTTC
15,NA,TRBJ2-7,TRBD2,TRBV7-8,CASSLRETSAYEQYF,TGTGCCAGCAGCTTACGCGAGACTAGCGCATACGAGCAGTACTTC
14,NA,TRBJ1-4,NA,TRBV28,CASSNGQINEKLFF,TGTGCCAGCAGTAATGGACAGATTAATGAAAAACTGTTTTTT